The 14 T cell receptor beta chains listed next were all sequenced from one sample in a study of beta chain features in type 1 diabetes. The sequenced template was cDNA made from the entire isolated RNA. TCRdb's table, derived via immunoSEQ multiplex PCR, lists solely in-frame clones and lacks some. The table has a few hundred thousand clones, over 9.5% seen once. The specimen sequenced was naive CD4+ T cells from blood. These receptors all come from a woman aged 18-29 years in good health.

This clone appeared a few times. The chain joins TRBV7-6 to TRBJ2-1, with D maybe TRBD2 (5 bases). CDR1 is SGHVS, CDR2 FNYEAQ, per germline. Deletions cut 1 base from V and 0 bases from J, with 10 bases between. This CDR3 comprises 16 residues. The CDR3 region is CASSLGRALSYNEQFF. The CDR3 nucleotides are TGTGCCAGCAGCTTAGGGCGGGCCCTCTCCTACAATGAGCAGTTCTTC.

This chain connects TRBV5-4 to TRBJ2-1, with 11 nucleotides matching TRBD2. Germline V gene lookup returns CDR1 SGHNT and CDR2 YYREEE (reference sequence). The CDR3 extends over 15 amino acids. V was clipped by 3 bases and J by 4 bases; unmatched bases: 3. The CDR3 spells CASSSGTSGYNEQFF. CDR3 in DNA: TGTGCCAGCAGCTCCGGGACTAGCGGATACAATGAGCAGTTCTTC.

This chain uses TRBV11-2 with TRBJ2-5; TRBD1 aligns across 8 bases. The length of the CDR3 is 16 residues. The germline V gene has CDR1 SGHAT and CDR2 FQNNGV. Unmatched junction bases numbered 15, after V lost 5 bases and J lost 7 bases. The chain's CDR3 is CASSQSADRVQGTQYF. For the CDR3, the DNA is TGTGCCAGCAGCCAGTCCGCGGACAGGGTTCAGGGGACCCAGTACTTC.

This clone was seen a few times. V usage is TRBV7-8 and J usage is TRBJ1-3; TRBD1 agrees at 7 bases. V was clipped by 5 bases and J by 4 bases; unmatched bases: 17. Germline V lookup: CDR1 SGHVS, CDR2 FQNEAQ. This CDR3 is built from 18 residues. CDR3 DNA sequence: TGTGCCAGCAGCCCCAAGAGGGGCTTCGAGACAGGGGGAAACACCATATATTTT. As protein: CASSPKRGFETGGNTIYF.

The genes are TRBV2 and TRBJ2-5; TRBD1 aligns across 10 bases. Germline V gene data show CDR1 as SNHLY and CDR2 as FYNNEI. The CDR3 runs to 14 residues. The V segment lost 6 bases and the J segment 2 bases; nucleotides outside the gene matches: 3. In nucleotides, the CDR3 is TGTGCCAGCAGGGGGACAGGGGTGCAAGAGACCCAGTACTTC. Residues: CASRGTGVQETQYF.

The sample holds a few counts of this clone. This rearrangement joins TRBV25-1 to TRBJ1-4; D is unclear. V was trimmed by 7 bases and J by 1 base, leaving 7 bases between them. The CDR3 totals 13 residues. Per germline, CDR1 MGHDK and CDR2 SYGVNS. Written as DNA, the CDR3 is TGTGCCAGCATAGCGGGAACTAATGAAAAACTGTTTTTT. This encodes CASIAGTNEKLFF. The full variable domain, its missing parts supplied by reference TRBV25-1 and TRBJ1-4, is EADIYQTPRYLVIGTGKKITLECSQTMGHDKMYWYQQDPGMELHLIHYSYGVNSTEKGDLSSESTVSRIRTEHFPLTLESARPSHTSQYLCASIAGTNEKLFFGSGTQLSVL.

The chain employs TRBV29-1 and TRBJ1-5; D call uncertain. There are 12 residues in the CDR3. The germline V gene encodes CDR1 SQVTM and CDR2 ANQGSEA. Trimming pared 7 bases from V and 7 bases from J, leaving 14 bases between. This CDR3 reads CSAGGYDQPQHF. In nucleotides, the CDR3 is TGCAGCGCCGGAGGGTACGACCAGCCCCAGCATTTT.

This clone was seen more than once but under ten times. The CDR3 loop is CANSGTGASTDTQYF. The CDR3 region has the DNA TGTGCCAACTCCGGGACAGGCGCTAGCACAGATACGCAGTATTTT. The rearrangement links TRBV6-1 to TRBJ2-3; TRBD1 agrees at 8 bases. The germline V gene has CDR1 MNHNS and CDR2 SASEGT. V lost 10 bases, J lost 0 bases, and 9 bases stayed unmatched. CDR3 length: 15 amino acids.

This clone was seen more than once but under ten times. The chain recombines TRBV6-6 with TRBJ2-7, with 13 bases aligning to TRBD2. J was trimmed by 1 base and V by 6 bases; bases with no gene match: 6. CDR3 length: 16 amino acids. Germline loops: CDR1 MNHNY, CDR2 SVGAGI (reference sequence). Here the CDR3 DNA reads TGTGCCAGCAGCCGAGGGACTAGCGGGATTTCCTACGAGCAGTACTTC. The encoded protein is CASSRGTSGISYEQYF.

This clone has more than one count but fewer than ten. V is TRBV5-6 and J is TRBJ2-7, with D possibly being TRBD1 (6 bases). Germline loops: CDR1 SGHDT, CDR2 YYEEEE. This CDR3 spans 15 amino acids. Deletions cut 4 bases from V and 5 bases from J, with 19 bases between. The CDR3 DNA is TGTGCCAGCAGCAATTACAGGGTGACTCCTGACGAGCAGTACTTC. This translates into CASSNYRVTPDEQYF. Based on the CDR3 plus reference TRBV5-6 and TRBJ2-7, the full variable domain is DAGVTQSPTHLIKTRGQQVTLRCSPKSGHDTVSWYQQALGQGPQFIFQYYEEEERQRGNFPDRFSGHQFPNYSSELNVNALLLGDSALYLCASSNYRVTPDEQYFGPGTRLTVT.

V is TRBV25-1 and J is TRBJ2-1, with 8 bases that match TRBD2. The CDR3 length is 15 residues. Germline CDR1 MGHDK, CDR2 SYGVNS. With V trimmed by 2 bases and J by 2 bases, 2 bases remained unmatched. The CDR3 sequence: CASSETSGAYNEQFF. The CDR3 coding sequence is TGTGCCAGCAGTGAAACTAGCGGAGCCTACAATGAGCAGTTCTTC.

This clone was found a few times. The chain couples TRBV7-2 to TRBJ1-2; D uncertain. V was pared by 6 bases and J by 2 bases, with 4 bases between. The CDR3 extends over 11 amino acids. From germline, CDR1 is SGHTA and CDR2 FQGNSA. CDR3 amino acids: CASSKNYGYTF. CDR3 DNA: TGTGCCAGCAGTAAAAACTATGGCTACACCTTC.

This clone was picked up many times. This chain joins TRBV10-3 and TRBJ1-1; D unresolved. The germline CDR1 and CDR2 sequences are ENHRY and SYGVKD. With 6 bases removed from V and 5 bases from J, the gap between germline ends came to 10 bases. The CDR3 covers 12 residues. Here the CDR3 reads CAIRREGTEAFF. Written as DNA, the CDR3 is TGTGCCATCAGGAGAGAGGGAACTGAAGCTTTCTTT.

The chain recombines TRBV19 with TRBJ2-3; 7 nucleotides line up with TRBD1. Germline lookup yields CDR1 LNHDA and CDR2 SQIVND (reference sequence). The CDR3 runs to 14 residues. V lost 6 bases to trimming and J lost 2 bases; unmatched junction nucleotides: 5. The CDR3 here is CASRTGTDTDTQYF. The CDR3 DNA reads TGTGCCAGTAGAACCGGGACAGACACAGATACGCAGTATTTT.